Shown below are 31 T cell receptor beta chains from a single sample sequenced in a study of cytomegalovirus exposure and HLA in healthy donors. 60 Vbeta and 13 Jbeta primers were used in PCR. The table came from immunoSEQ multiplex PCR; TCRdb's copy has only in-frame clones and leaves some out. This table has more than 20,000 clones, 79% appearing once. The sample consisted of PBMCs. The receptor set was obtained from a male donor in good health and CMV-seronegative.

V and J are TRBV20-1 and TRBJ2-1; D gene uncertain. From germline, CDR1 is DFQATT and CDR2 SNEGSKA (reference sequence). Trimming removed 6 bases at V and 5 bases at J, with 8 bases between. The CDR3 length is 11 residues. CDR3 protein: CSALYDNEQFF. CDR3 DNA sequence: TGCAGTGCCTTATATGACAATGAGCAGTTCTTC.

V gene TRBV29-1 combines with J gene TRBJ2-3, with a possible D match to TRBD1 (6 bases). With 5 bases removed from V and 1 base from J, the gap between germline ends came to 10 bases. The CDR3 runs to 13 residues. Per the germline V gene, CDR1 is SQVTM and CDR2 is ANQGSEA. CDR3 bases: TGCAGCGTTAGTTGGACAGGCACAGATACGCAGTATTTT. Amino acid sequence: CSVSWTGTDTQYF.

This rearrangement joins TRBV5-5 to TRBJ2-7; no definite D call. V was trimmed by 1 base and J by 1 base, leaving 6 bases between them. The CDR3 is 13 residues long. Per the germline V gene, CDR1 is SGHKS and CDR2 is YYEKEE (reference sequence). The DNA of the CDR3 is TGTGCCAGCAGCTTGTCTCGGTCCTACGAGCAGTACTTC. Translation gives CASSLSRSYEQYF.

The gene calls are TRBV7-2 and TRBJ2-1; D remains ambiguous. V lost 1 base, J lost 0 bases, and 7 bases lay in between. This CDR3 is 15 amino acids long. The germline CDR1 and CDR2 sequences are SGHTA and FQGNSA. CDR3 loop: CASSLGLVSYNEQFF. DNA for the CDR3: TGTGCCAGCAGCTTAGGCCTAGTCTCCTACAATGAGCAGTTCTTC.

V and J are TRBV7-8 and TRBJ1-3, with D possibly TRBD1 on 6 matching bases. The CDR3 is 16 amino acids. Germline CDR1 SGHVS, CDR2 FQNEAQ. Trimming stripped 1 base from V and 1 base from J, with 11 bases between. CDR3 in amino acids: CASSLGDRFSGNTIYF. The CDR3 DNA follows: TGTGCCAGCAGCTTAGGCGACAGGTTTTCTGGAAACACCATATATTTT.

This clone was found once. The chain has TRBV4-2 and TRBJ2-5, with 7 nucleotides matching TRBD1. The length of the CDR3 is 17 residues. The V gene end was trimmed by 0 bases and the J gene end by 4 bases; junction bases not matched to a gene: 11. Germline V gives CDR1 LGHNA, CDR2 YNFKEQ. In nucleotides, the CDR3 is TGTGCCAGCAGCCAAGACTATAAAGGGGGCGGACGAGAGACCCAGTACTTC. Protein: CASSQDYKGGGRETQYF.

This chain links TRBV27 with TRBJ2-5; maybe TRBD2 (5 bases). The end of the DNA fits TRBJ2-7 better, so the J call may be wrong. The CDR3 has 11 residues. The germline gives CDR1 MNHEY, CDR2 SMNVEV (reference sequence). This chain's CDR3 is CAREEAYEQYF. CDR3 DNA: TGTGCCAGGGAGGAGGCCTACGAGCAGTACTTC.

The rearrangement links TRBV5-1 to TRBJ2-5, with D maybe TRBD1 (5 bases). V was trimmed by 4 bases and J by 3 bases, leaving 13 bases between them. Germline V gives CDR1 SGHRS, CDR2 YFSETQ. This CDR3 spans 14 amino acids. CDR3 region: CASSPMDTEETQYF. The CDR3, as DNA: TGCGCCAGCAGCCCAATGGACACCGAAGAGACCCAGTACTTC. Full variable domain (remainder filled in from reference TRBV5-1 and TRBJ2-5): KAGVTQTPRYLIKTRGQQVTLSCSPISGHRSVSWYQQTPGQGLQFLFEYFSETQRNKGNFPGRFSGRQFSNSRSEMNVSTLELGDSALYLCASSPMDTEETQYFGPGTRLLVL.

This chain joins TRBV11-3 and TRBJ1-3, with a possible D match to TRBD1 (5 bases). Germline assignment: CDR1 SGHNT and CDR2 YENEEA. This CDR3 is 14 amino acids long. Deletions cut 7 bases from V and 0 bases from J, with 10 bases between. The CDR3 protein is CASIDRLSGNTIYF. CDR3 in DNA: TGTGCCAGCATCGACAGACTCTCTGGAAACACCATATATTTT. Filled out from reference TRBV11-3 and TRBJ1-3, the complete variable domain reads EAGVVQSPRYKIIEKKQPVAFWCNPISGHNTLYWYLQNLGQGPELLIRYENEEAVDDSQLPKDRFSAERLKGVDSTLKIQPAELGDSAVYLCASIDRLSGNTIYFGEGSWLTVV.

Regarding this clone: This specimen includes other DNA sequences encoding the same CDR3. The chain recombines TRBV19 with TRBJ1-2, with a possible D match to TRBD1 (6 bases). Trimming pared 9 bases from V and 5 bases from J, leaving 25 bases between. This CDR3 comprises 16 residues. Germline lookup yields CDR1 LNHDA and CDR2 SQIVND (reference sequence). The CDR3 DNA follows: TGTGCCAGCAAACCTTCGACAGGAAAGGATGGTTATGGCTACACCTTC. Amino acid sequence: CASKPSTGKDGYGYTF.

The genes are TRBV27 and TRBJ1-1; D possibly corresponds to TRBD1 (6 bases). V was trimmed by 6 bases and J by 1 base, leaving 18 bases between them. CDR1 is MNHEY, CDR2 SMNVEV, per germline (reference sequence). This CDR3 has 16 residues. The CDR3, as DNA: TGTGCCAGCAGCTACAGGGAGCCTCTGCAGAACACTGAAGCTTTCTTT. It codes for CASSYREPLQNTEAFF.

The rearrangement joins TRBV7-3 to TRBJ2-1; 7 nucleotides match TRBD2. Germline loops: CDR1 SGHTA, CDR2 FQGTGA. CDR3 size: 15 residues. Germline trimming cut 3 bases from V and 2 bases from J; bases unmatched to any gene: 4. In nucleotides, the CDR3 is TGTGCCAGCAGCTTGGGGACTAACGCCTACAATGAGCAGTTCTTC. It is translated as CASSLGTNAYNEQFF.

V usage is TRBV4-3 and J usage is TRBJ1-1; 7 nucleotides line up with TRBD1. Germline CDR1 is LGHNA and CDR2 is YSLEER. V shed 1 base and J 5 bases; nucleotides not matched to a gene: 7. The length of the CDR3 is 15 residues. CDR3 nucleotides: TGCGCCAGCAGCCAAGCCCAAAGGGGGCTTACTGAAGCTTTCTTT. It codes for CASSQAQRGLTEAFF.

V usage is TRBV9 and J usage is TRBJ2-1, with D unresolved. Trimming removed 0 bases at V and 7 bases at J, with 17 bases between. Germline assignment: CDR1 SGDLS and CDR2 YYNGEE. This CDR3 comprises 16 residues. This CDR3 is CASSVAPASGSNEQFF. Here the CDR3 DNA reads TGTGCCAGCAGCGTAGCCCCGGCTTCGGGTTCTAATGAGCAGTTCTTC. The full variable domain, its missing parts supplied by reference TRBV9 and TRBJ2-1, is DSGVTQTPKHLITATGQRVTLRCSPRSGDLSVYWYQQSLDQGLQFLIQYYNGEERAKGNILERFSAQQFPDLHSELNLSSLELGDSALYFCASSVAPASGSNEQFFGPGTRLTVL.

The rearrangement links TRBV2 to TRBJ2-3, with TRBD2 identical over 7 bases. Trimming removed 2 bases from V and 2 bases from J; junction bases left unmatched: 7. Germline V gives CDR1 SNHLY, CDR2 FYNNEI. There are 16 residues in the CDR3. The CDR3: CASSELAEIFTDTQYF. In DNA form, the CDR3 reads TGTGCCAGCAGTGAACTAGCGGAAATTTTCACAGATACGCAGTATTTT.

This clone was detected only once. The chain uses TRBV19 and TRBJ1-5, with TRBD1 matching 10 bases. V shed 6 bases, J shed 5 bases, and the junction held 10 bases outside the gene matches. The V gene's germline CDR1 is LNHDA and CDR2 SQIVND (reference sequence). The CDR3 has 16 amino acids. The CDR3 is CASRAGTGDEYQPQHF. The DNA for the CDR3 is TGTGCCAGTAGAGCCGGGACAGGGGATGAGTATCAGCCCCAGCATTTT.

The chain employs TRBV6-1 and TRBJ2-7; tentative D call: TRBD2 (6 bases). Germline CDR1 and CDR2: MNHNS and SASEGT. Trimming took 7 bases from V and 4 from J, leaving 20 bases between them. The CDR3 is 15 residues long. DNA for the CDR3: TGTGCCAGCACCCTCCTTTGGCAGGAGGGGTACGAGCAGTACTTC. Residues: CASTLLWQEGYEQYF.

A remark on this clone: The DNA is left out, because the CDR3 cannot be placed on it with certainty; the CDR3 is given as TCRdb lists it. The chain has TRBV25-1 and TRBJ1-1; TRBD1 is taken as the D call from the table, unchecked against the DNA. The CDR3 comprises 15 residues, both ends counted. From germline, CDR1 is MGHDK and CDR2 SYGVNS. CDR3 in amino acids: CASSTSGQGNTEAFF.

The chain links TRBV16 to TRBJ2-7, with 9 bases lining up with TRBD2. V lost 0 bases, J lost 5 bases, and 11 bases stayed unmatched. Per the germline V gene, CDR1 is KGHSY and CDR2 is FQNENV. This CDR3 has 17 residues. The CDR3 DNA reads as TGTGCCAGCAGCCAATCTTTAGCTAGCGGGGATGATAACGAGCAGTACTTC. This encodes CASSQSLASGDDNEQYF.

V and J are TRBV18 and TRBJ2-5; D unclear. This CDR3 is built from 13 residues. With 0 bases removed from V and 2 bases from J, the gap between germline ends came to 4 bases. Germline values: CDR1 KGHSH, CDR2 LQKENI. The CDR3 protein is CASSPPSQETQYF. The CDR3 region has the DNA TGTGCCAGCTCACCACCGTCACAAGAGACCCAGTACTTC.

There are a few counts of this clone. V is TRBV9 and J is TRBJ1-2; no clear D. Germline CDR1 SGDLS, CDR2 YYNGEE. Trimming took off 0 bases at V and 6 bases at J, with 6 bases between the two ends. CDR3 size: 12 residues. The CDR3 DNA is TGTGCCAGCAGCGTAGGGCAGGATGGCTACACCTTC. This encodes CASSVGQDGYTF. Complete variable domain (other parts from reference TRBV9 and TRBJ1-2): DSGVTQTPKHLITATGQRVTLRCSPRSGDLSVYWYQQSLDQGLQFLIQYYNGEERAKGNILERFSAQQFPDLHSELNLSSLELGDSALYFCASSVGQDGYTFGSGTRLTVV.

This clone was counted a few times. The V gene is TRBV29-1, the J gene TRBJ2-7; 9 nucleotides agree with TRBD1. V gave up 6 bases and J gave up 5 bases; unmatched junction bases: 11. Germline V gene lookup returns CDR1 SQVTM and CDR2 ANQGSEA. This CDR3 contains 14 residues. The CDR3 DNA reads as TGCAGCGTCGACACAGGGGGCAGGATCCACGAGCAGTACTTC. It translates to CSVDTGGRIHEQYF.

Only a few counts were recorded for this clone. The J gene is TRBJ2-7, the V gene TRBV15, with D perhaps TRBD1 (6 bases). Germline V gene sequence: CDR1 LNHNV, CDR2 YYDKDF (reference sequence). The CDR3 sequence is 14 residues long. Trimming took off 4 bases at V and 0 bases at J, with 10 bases between the two ends. CDR3 in DNA: TGTGCCACCAGCACCAGACAGGACTCCTACGAGCAGTACTTC. It translates to CATSTRQDSYEQYF. The whole variable domain, remainder taken from reference TRBV15 and TRBJ2-7, is DAMVIQNPRYQVTQFGKPVTLSCSQTLNHNVMYWYQQKSSQAPKLLFHYYDKDFNNEADTPDNFQSRRPNTSFCFLDIRSPGLGDTAMYLCATSTRQDSYEQYFGPGTRLTVT.

The chain has TRBV4-1 and TRBJ2-2; D is unclear. Between the trimmed V and J ends, which lost 4 bases and 6 bases, there was a span of 6 bases. Germline CDR1 and CDR2: MGHRA and YSYEKL. The CDR3 is 12 residues long. CDR3 sequence: CASSLHSGELFF. CDR3 sequence (DNA): TGCGCCAGCAGCCTTCATTCCGGGGAGCTGTTTTTT.

This clone has more than one count but fewer than ten. CDR3 region: CASSNQGTGKLFF. DNA of the CDR3: TGTGCCAGCAGTAACCAGGGTACCGGAAAACTGTTTTTT. The chain recombines TRBV2 with TRBJ1-4; tentatively, D is TRBD1 (5 bases). Germline V gives CDR1 SNHLY, CDR2 FYNNEI. CDR3 length: 13 amino acids. The germline V and J ends were trimmed by 5 bases and 10 bases, with 14 bases remaining between them.

The V gene is TRBV14, the J gene TRBJ1-5; D gene ambiguous. This CDR3 comprises 16 residues. The germline V gene has CDR1 SGHDN and CDR2 FVKESK. Trimming removed 3 bases at V and 1 base at J, with 13 bases between. The CDR3 DNA follows: TGTGCCAGCAGCCACCGACAACAAGTAAGCAATCAGCCCCAGCATTTT. It translates to CASSHRQQVSNQPQHF.

The J gene is TRBJ1-5, the V gene TRBV30; D gene ambiguous. The germline V gene has CDR1 GTSNPN and CDR2 SVGIG (reference sequence). The CDR3 consists of 14 residues. Between the trimmed V and J ends, which lost 2 bases and 1 base, there was a span of 9 bases. CDR3 in DNA: TGTGCCTGGAGTCAGACACTGAGCAATCAGCCCCAGCATTTT. Its translation is CAWSQTLSNQPQHF.

This rearrangement joins TRBV27 to TRBJ2-4; 9 bases align to TRBD1. Germline loops: CDR1 MNHEY, CDR2 SMNVEV (reference sequence). The CDR3 contains 15 residues. After removal of 5 bases from V and 5 bases from J, the junction contained 7 bases not matched to a gene. The CDR3 DNA reads as TGTGCCAGCAGTAAACAGGGGGCTCGGGAAAACATTCAGTACTTC. Translated, it gives CASSKQGARENIQYF.

A few counts support this clone. As DNA, the CDR3 is TGCGCCAGCAGCCAAGAAGGGGGAAGGACGCAGTATTTT. Translated, it gives CASSQEGGRTQYF. The chain recombines TRBV4-3 with TRBJ2-3; maybe TRBD1 (6 bases). The V gene lost 0 bases and the J gene lost 9 bases, with 10 bases spanning the gap. Germline-derived CDR1 and CDR2 are LGHNA and YSLEER. The CDR3 length is 13 residues.

The rearrangement uses TRBV29-1 and TRBJ2-7; 7 bases align to TRBD2. The CDR3 consists of 14 residues. V shed 2 bases and J 9 bases; nucleotides not matched to a gene: 13. Germline lookup yields CDR1 SQVTM and CDR2 ANQGSEA. The CDR3 sequence is CSVESGDYQFGQYF. The DNA of the CDR3 is TGCAGCGTTGAAAGCGGGGACTACCAGTTCGGGCAGTACTTC.

The V and J genes are TRBV23-1 and TRBJ2-3, with 9 bases fitting TRBD2. TRBV23-1 is an ORF for which the function is uncertain. The CDR3 is 13 residues long. V shed 11 bases and J 5 bases; nucleotides not matched to a gene: 8. The CDR3 spells CAHRTSERDTQYF. The CDR3 DNA reads TGCGCCCACCGGACTAGCGAAAGAGATACGCAGTATTTT.